This passage covers 15 T cell receptor beta chains from one sample sequenced in a study of shared clonotypes between healthy human individuals. Here immunoSEQ multiplex PCR was the method, and the copy in TCRdb shows in-frame clones only, minus some. The table includes approximately 1,500,000 clones, nearly 99% detected once. What was sequenced was naive CD4+ T cells sorted from blood. Subset defined: CD45RA+ positively selected. These receptors all come from a man younger than 40 in good health.

This clone was seen only once. The chain employs TRBV5-4 and TRBJ2-1; 10 bases are a match to TRBD2. Germline V gene sequence: CDR1 SGHNT, CDR2 YYREEE (reference sequence). The CDR3 length is 13 residues. J was trimmed by 12 bases and V by 0 bases; bases with no gene match: 3. CDR3 DNA: TGTGCCAGCAGCTTGGAAGCGGGAGGGCCGCAGTTCTTC. Protein product: CASSLEAGGPQFF.

In regard to this clone: The same CDR3 also results from other DNA sequences found in this sample. This chain uses TRBV5-4 with TRBJ2-1; D not resolved. Germline CDR1 is SGHNT and CDR2 is YYREEE (reference sequence). Deletions cut 0 bases from V and 4 bases from J, with 5 bases between. The CDR3 is 13 amino acids. This CDR3 is CASSLVLYNEQFF. The CDR3 nucleotides read TGTGCCAGCAGCTTGGTTTTATACAATGAGCAGTTCTTC.

The CDR3 here is CASSDTLAGEQFF. In DNA, the CDR3 is TGCGCCAGCAGTGACACCCTAGCGGGGGAGCAGTTCTTC. J is TRBJ2-1 and V is TRBV10-1; 9 positions match TRBD2. The CDR3 is 13 residues long. Trimming cost V 3 bases and J 10 bases; bases outside gene matches: 4. Germline-derived CDR1 and CDR2 are WNHNN and SYGVQD (reference sequence).

The V and J genes are TRBV15 and TRBJ2-3, with D unresolved. V lost 0 bases, J lost 6 bases, and 13 bases lay in between. The CDR3 runs 15 residues. CDR1 and CDR2 from the germline V gene are LNHNV and YYDKDF (reference sequence). The CDR3 nucleotides are TGTGCCACCAGCAGAGATATGGTAGTGGGCGATACGCAGTATTTT. It codes for CATSRDMVVGDTQYF. Together with reference TRBV15 and TRBJ2-3, the CDR3 gives the full variable domain: DAMVIQNPRYQVTQFGKPVTLSCSQTLNHNVMYWYQQKSSQAPKLLFHYYDKDFNNEADTPDNFQSRRPNTSFCFLDIRSPGLGDTAMYLCATSRDMVVGDTQYFGPGTRLTVL.

A note on this clone: Other DNA sequences in the sample encode the same CDR3. The V call is TRBV9, the J call TRBJ2-2; D perhaps matches TRBD1 (5 bases). Germline V gene data show CDR1 as SGDLS and CDR2 as YYNGEE. This CDR3 comprises 15 residues. With 1 base removed from V and 0 bases from J, the gap between germline ends came to 7 bases. CDR3 in DNA: TGTGCCAGCAGCGTACAGGGATCGAACACCGGGGAGCTGTTTTTT. Protein sequence: CASSVQGSNTGELFF.

A note on this clone: This same CDR3 is encoded by further DNA sequences in the sample. The chain links TRBV5-1 to TRBJ2-7; 8 bases map to TRBD1. Germline V gene data show CDR1 as SGHRS and CDR2 as YFSETQ. The CDR3 has 13 amino acids. With 2 bases clipped from V and 2 bases from J, the junction kept 0 bases outside the gene matches. CDR3 loop: CASSLQGAYEQYF. The CDR3 coding sequence is TGCGCCAGCAGCTTACAGGGGGCCTACGAGCAGTACTTC. The variable domain in full, completed from reference TRBV5-1 and TRBJ2-7, reads KAGVTQTPRYLIKTRGQQVTLSCSPISGHRSVSWYQQTPGQGLQFLFEYFSETQRNKGNFPGRFSGRQFSNSRSEMNVSTLELGDSALYLCASSLQGAYEQYFGPGTRLTVT.

The chain combines TRBV19 with TRBJ2-1; unclear D gene. CDR1 LNHDA and CDR2 SQIVND come from the germline V gene (reference sequence). The CDR3 is made up of 14 amino acids. Trimming pared 7 bases from V and 2 bases from J, leaving 12 bases between. In nucleotides, the CDR3 is TGTGCCAGTACCATGGGGATCCCCTACAATGAGCAGTTCTTC. Amino acids: CASTMGIPYNEQFF.

V gene TRBV7-2 combines with J gene TRBJ1-2, with 9 positions matching TRBD1. The V and J ends lost 5 bases and 6 bases, in that order; junction bases with no gene match: 4. Germline CDR1 and CDR2: SGHTA and FQGNSA. The CDR3 covers 13 residues. The CDR3 is CASSRDRVDGYTF. Written as DNA, the CDR3 is TGTGCCAGCAGCAGGGACAGGGTCGATGGCTACACCTTC. Full variable domain (missing parts from reference TRBV7-2 and TRBJ1-2): GAGVSQSPSNKVTEKGKDVELRCDPISGHTALYWYRQSLGQGLEFLIYFQGNSAPDKSGLPSDRFSAERTGGSVSTLTIQRTQQEDSAVYLCASSRDRVDGYTFGSGTRLTVV.

This sequence joins TRBV28 and TRBJ2-1; D gene ambiguous. Trimming shortened V by 7 bases and J by 6 bases, and 7 bases separated the two germline ends. Germline CDR1 and CDR2: MDHEN and SYDVKM. CDR3 length equals 11 residues. CDR3 sequence (DNA): TGTGCCAGCACCCGATTCAATGAGCAGTTCTTC. As protein: CASTRFNEQFF.

A single count supports this clone. The chain recombines TRBV19 with TRBJ2-5, with TRBD2 as a possible D gene (6 bases). The CDR3 runs to 14 residues. Germline V gives CDR1 LNHDA, CDR2 SQIVND (reference sequence). Trimming cost V 5 bases and J 5 bases, with 15 bases left between them. CDR3 region: CASSPGVRRETQYF. The CDR3 nucleotides read TGTGCCAGTAGTCCGGGAGTGCGGCGGGAGACCCAGTACTTC.

This chain uses TRBV13 with TRBJ2-3, with D possibly matching TRBD2 (5 bases). CDR1 and CDR2 (germline): PRHDT, FYEKMQ (reference sequence). This CDR3 region has 16 residues. V lost 0 bases, J lost 3 bases, and 13 bases lay in between. The DNA for the CDR3 is TGTGCCAGCAGCTTAGGTCCCGGGGATAGGACAGATACGCAGTATTTT. Protein: CASSLGPGDRTDTQYF.

The chain couples TRBV30 to TRBJ2-1; D possibly corresponds to TRBD2 (5 bases). Trimming cost V 4 bases and J 13 bases, with 11 bases left between them. CDR3 length: 10 amino acids. CDR1 GTSNPN and CDR2 SVGIG come from the germline V gene (reference sequence). CDR3 protein: CAWKNGIQFF. The CDR3 bases are TGTGCCTGGAAAAACGGGATCCAGTTCTTC.

This chain uses TRBV5-6 with TRBJ2-3; 11 nucleotides match TRBD2. The CDR3 length is 16 residues. Per germline, CDR1 SGHDT and CDR2 YYEEEE. V lost 4 bases to trimming and J lost 2 bases; unmatched junction nucleotides: 6. The CDR3 loop reads CASSTLTSGVTDTQYF. The CDR3 nucleotides read TGTGCCAGCAGCACCCTGACTAGCGGGGTCACAGATACGCAGTATTTT.

This chain connects TRBV27 to TRBJ2-3; 9 nucleotides agree with TRBD2. The germline V gene has CDR1 MNHEY and CDR2 SMNVEV (reference sequence). The CDR3 is 18 amino acids. V lost 6 bases and J lost 1; bases outside the gene matches: 14. Written as DNA, the CDR3 is TGTGCCAGCAGCCGAGCCGACCGAGCGGGGGGCGGCACAGATACGCAGTATTTT. This codes for CASSRADRAGGGTDTQYF.

The chain's CDR3 is CSVGGRETQYF. The CDR3 DNA reads as TGCAGCGTTGGGGGTCGGGAGACCCAGTACTTC. The chain carries TRBV29-1 and TRBJ2-5; no clear D. The CDR3 runs to 11 residues. Trimming removed 4 bases from V and 5 bases from J, with 8 bases in between. Germline CDR1 SQVTM, CDR2 ANQGSEA.